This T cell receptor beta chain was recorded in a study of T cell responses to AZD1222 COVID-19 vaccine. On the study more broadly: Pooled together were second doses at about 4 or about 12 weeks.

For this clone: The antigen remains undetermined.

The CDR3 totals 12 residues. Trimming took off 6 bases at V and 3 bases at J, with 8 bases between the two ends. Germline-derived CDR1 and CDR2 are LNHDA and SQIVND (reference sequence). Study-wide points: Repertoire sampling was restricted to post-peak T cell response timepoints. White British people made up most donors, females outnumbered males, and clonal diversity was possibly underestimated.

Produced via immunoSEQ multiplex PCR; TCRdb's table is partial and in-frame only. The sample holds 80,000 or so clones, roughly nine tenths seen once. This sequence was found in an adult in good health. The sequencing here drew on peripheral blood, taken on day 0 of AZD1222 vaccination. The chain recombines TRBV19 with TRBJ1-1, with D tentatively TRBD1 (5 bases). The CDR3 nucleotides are TGTGCCAGTAGGGGGCGGTACACTGAAGCTTTCTTT. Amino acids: CASRGRYTEAFF.